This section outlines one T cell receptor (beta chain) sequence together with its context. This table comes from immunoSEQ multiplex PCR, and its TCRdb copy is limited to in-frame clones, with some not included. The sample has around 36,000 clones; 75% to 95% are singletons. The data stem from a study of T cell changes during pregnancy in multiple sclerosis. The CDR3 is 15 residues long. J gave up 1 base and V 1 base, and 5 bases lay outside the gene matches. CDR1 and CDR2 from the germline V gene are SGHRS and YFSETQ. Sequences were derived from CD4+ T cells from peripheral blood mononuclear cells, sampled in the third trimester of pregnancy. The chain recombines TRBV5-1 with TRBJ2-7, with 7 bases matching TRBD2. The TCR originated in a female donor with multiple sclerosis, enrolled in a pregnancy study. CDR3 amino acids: CASSLIPGGSYEQYF. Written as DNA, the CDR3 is TGCGCCAGCAGCTTGATCCCGGGAGGATCCTACGAGCAGTACTTC.